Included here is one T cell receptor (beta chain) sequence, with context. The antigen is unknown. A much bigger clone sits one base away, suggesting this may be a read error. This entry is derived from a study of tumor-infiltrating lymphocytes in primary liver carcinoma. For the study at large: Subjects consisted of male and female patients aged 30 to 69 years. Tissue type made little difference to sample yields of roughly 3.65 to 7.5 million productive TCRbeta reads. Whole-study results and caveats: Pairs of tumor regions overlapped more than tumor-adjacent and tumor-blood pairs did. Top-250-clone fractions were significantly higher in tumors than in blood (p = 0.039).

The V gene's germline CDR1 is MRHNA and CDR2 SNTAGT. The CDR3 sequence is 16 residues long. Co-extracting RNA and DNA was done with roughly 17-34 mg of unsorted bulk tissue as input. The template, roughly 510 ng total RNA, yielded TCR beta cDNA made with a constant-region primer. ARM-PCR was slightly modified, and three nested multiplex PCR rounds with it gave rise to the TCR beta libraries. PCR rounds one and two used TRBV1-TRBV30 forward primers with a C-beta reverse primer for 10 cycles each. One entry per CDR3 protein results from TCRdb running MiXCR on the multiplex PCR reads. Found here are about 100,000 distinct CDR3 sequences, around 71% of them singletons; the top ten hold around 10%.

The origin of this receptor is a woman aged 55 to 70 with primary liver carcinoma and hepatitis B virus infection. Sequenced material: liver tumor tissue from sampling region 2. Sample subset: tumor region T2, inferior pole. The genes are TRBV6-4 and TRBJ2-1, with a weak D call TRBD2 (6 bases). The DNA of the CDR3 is TGTGTCAGCAGTGAGGGCGAGGAGGGTATATACAATGAGCAGTTCTTC. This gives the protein CVSSEGEEGIYNEQFF.